This entry lists 17 T cell receptor beta chains sequenced from one sample in a study of T-cell reconstitution after alpha-beta-depleted transplantation in children. Preparing the TCRbeta library involved the use of unique molecular identifiers. TCRdb reprocessed the PCR reads with MiXCR, giving one entry per CDR3 protein. The sample records roughly 500,000 distinct CDR3 sequences, 30% to 35% being singletons. The sample consisted of PBMCs from the stem cell graft donor, taken from the stem cell graft. The receptors originated from a human donor who donated a stem cell graft to a child with aplastic anemia.

The chain joins TRBV12-3 or TRBV12-4 to TRBJ2-7; TRBD2 matches 9 bases. The CDR3 has 13 residues. The trim removed 5 bases at V and 3 bases at J, leaving 2 bases unmatched. The CDR3 here is CASSEREDYEQYV. CDR3 sequence (DNA): TGTGCCAGCAGTGAGCGGGAGGACTACGAGCAGTACGTC.

Many counts were recorded for this clonotype. This rearrangement joins TRBV6-5 to TRBJ2-1, with 10 bases lining up with TRBD2. The CDR3 runs to 17 residues. The ends lost 0 bases at V and 4 bases at J; junction bases unmatched: 6. CDR1 is MNHEY and CDR2 is SVGAGI in the germline V gene. CDR3 sequence: CASSYSGLAGVYNEQFF. Written as DNA, the CDR3 is TGTGCCAGCAGTTACTCGGGTCTAGCGGGGGTATACAATGAGCAGTTCTTC.

The CDR3 nucleotides read TGTGCCAGCAGTTACGGGACAGGGGGCGACGAGCAGTACTTC. This encodes CASSYGTGGDEQYF. This chain links TRBV6-2 or TRBV6-3 with TRBJ2-7; 12 bases agree with TRBD1. The trim removed 2 bases at V and 5 bases at J, leaving 1 base unmatched. The germline V gene encodes CDR1 MNHEY and CDR2 SVGEGT. This CDR3 has 14 residues.

In this sample, this clonotype turned up a few times. This chain joins TRBV6-1 and TRBJ1-1; D gene unclear. The CDR3 runs to 14 residues. Between the trimmed V and J ends, which lost 2 bases and 0 bases, there was a span of 7 bases. CDR1 MNHNS and CDR2 SASEGT come from the germline V gene. CDR3 coding DNA: TGTGCCAGCAGTGAAATTTTAGTGAACACTGAAGCTTTCTTT. Its protein product is CASSEILVNTEAFF.

The chain recombines TRBV18 with TRBJ1-4; D may be TRBD1 (6 bases). The CDR3 contains 14 residues. Trimming stripped 4 bases from V and 7 bases from J, with 13 bases between. Germline assignment: CDR1 KGHSH and CDR2 LQKENI. This CDR3 is CASSQGQPTEKLFF. As DNA, the CDR3 is TGTGCCAGCTCACAGGGACAACCCACTGAAAAACTGTTTTTT.

J is TRBJ1-1 and V is TRBV5-4, with 7 bases identical to TRBD1. V trimming: 4 bases; J trimming: 1 base; junction bases outside the gene matches: 7. The CDR3 totals 15 residues. Germline loops: CDR1 SGHNT, CDR2 YYREEE (reference sequence). CDR3 amino acids: CASSPERQGNTEAFF. The DNA for the CDR3 is TGTGCCAGCAGCCCAGAGAGACAGGGGAACACTGAAGCTTTCTTT. The full variable domain, in which reference TRBV5-4 and TRBJ1-1 provide the parts outside the CDR3, is ETGVTQSPTHLIKTRGQQVTLRCSSQSGHNTVSWYQQALGQGPQFIFQYYREEENGRGNFPPRFSGLQFPNYSSELNVNALELDDSALYLCASSPERQGNTEAFFGQGTRLTVV.

The chain is built from TRBV5-1 and TRBJ2-7; weak D call: TRBD2 (6 bases). The CDR3 sequence is 15 residues long. V lost 0 bases and J 3 bases, leaving 13 bases between the germline ends. Germline V gene data show CDR1 as SGHRS and CDR2 as YFSETQ. The CDR3: CASSLGSGENYEQYF. CDR3 DNA sequence: TGCGCCAGCAGCTTGGGTAGCGGAGAGAACTACGAGCAGTACTTC.

The chain links TRBV6-1 to TRBJ2-1; D is unresolved. CDR3 length: 13 residues. The V gene lost 5 bases and the J gene lost 0 bases, with 5 bases spanning the gap. The germline CDR1 and CDR2 sequences are MNHNS and SASEGT. The CDR3 sequence is CASSISSYNEQFF. The CDR3 nucleotides are TGTGCCAGCAGTATAAGCTCCTACAATGAGCAGTTCTTC.

V is TRBV12-3 or TRBV12-4 and J is TRBJ2-1, with D maybe TRBD1 (6 bases). This CDR3 has 16 amino acids. V lost 5 bases to trimming and J lost 2 bases, with 16 bases between them. The CDR3 nucleotides are TGTGCCAGCAGTCTCCGACAGGCCGATACCTACAATGAGCAGTTCTTC. Translated, it gives CASSLRQADTYNEQFF.

A few counts support this clonotype. V gene TRBV4-3 combines with J gene TRBJ2-2, with D maybe TRBD1 (6 bases). V dropped 2 bases and J dropped 10 bases, with 20 bases sitting between them. The germline V gene encodes CDR1 LGHNA and CDR2 YSLEER. The CDR3 totals 16 residues. The CDR3 coding sequence is TGCGCCAGCAGCCAAAAGGGGGAAGAGTACCCCGAGGAGCTGTTTTTT. It codes for CASSQKGEEYPEELFF.

This clonotype came up a few times. The V and J genes are TRBV6-1 and TRBJ1-4; weak D call: TRBD1 (5 bases). Looked up from germline, CDR1 is MNHNS and CDR2 is SASEGT. The V end lost 4 bases, the J end lost 4 bases, and 10 bases lay between the germline ends. The CDR3 has 14 residues. CDR3 in amino acids: CASSGQTLNEKLFF. The CDR3 region has the DNA TGTGCCAGCAGTGGACAGACCCTTAATGAAAAACTGTTTTTT.

This clonotype was seen a single time. CDR3: CSVGQGRSEAFF. The CDR3 DNA is TGCAGCGTAGGACAGGGGAGGTCTGAAGCTTTCTTT. The rearrangement links TRBV29-1 to TRBJ1-1, with 9 nucleotides matching TRBD1. CDR1 and CDR2 from the germline V gene are SQVTM and ANQGSEA. V lost 6 bases and J lost 6; bases outside the gene matches: 5. The length of the CDR3 is 12 residues. Drawing the rest from reference TRBV29-1 and TRBJ1-1, the complete variable domain is SAVISQKPSRDICQRGTSLTIQCQVDSQVTMMFWYRQQPGQSLTLIATANQGSEATYESGFVIDKFPISRPNLTFSTLTVSNMSPEDSSIYLCSVGQGRSEAFFGQGTRLTVV.

The V call is TRBV5-1, the J call TRBJ2-1; 13 nucleotides line up with TRBD2. This CDR3 has 16 amino acids. Losses at the gene ends were 0 bases for V and 8 bases for J; bases not matched to a gene: 5. Germline CDR1 is SGHRS and CDR2 is YFSETQ. The CDR3 DNA is TGCGCCAGCAGCTTGGGGACTAGCGGGAGTCGGGATGAGCAGTTCTTC. Protein product: CASSLGTSGSRDEQFF.

This clonotype was seen more than once but under ten times. This CDR3 is CASSSWASRTDTQYF. The CDR3 DNA follows: TGTGCCAGCAGTTCTTGGGCCTCCCGCACAGATACGCAGTATTTT. The chain has TRBV28 and TRBJ2-3; D is unresolved. Germline loops: CDR1 MDHEN, CDR2 SYDVKM. The CDR3 contains 15 residues. V lost 4 bases and J lost 1, with 12 bases in between.

V is TRBV10-2 and J is TRBJ2-7; D gene ambiguous. The V gene lost 2 bases and the J gene lost 2 bases, with 10 bases spanning the gap. The CDR3 sequence is 14 residues long. In germline, CDR1 is WSHSY, CDR2 SAAADI. CDR3 DNA sequence: TGCGCCAGCAGTGAGAGGACGGCGCCCTACGAGCAGTACGTC. Translated: CASSERTAPYEQYV.

In this sample, this clonotype turned up a few times. The CDR3 sequence: CASTLANEQFF. The CDR3 region has the DNA TGTGCCAGCACTCTAGCAAATGAGCAGTTCTTC. The V gene is TRBV12-3 or TRBV12-4, the J gene TRBJ2-1, with D perhaps matching TRBD2 (5 bases). This CDR3 comprises 11 residues. V lost 7 bases, J lost 7 bases, and 8 bases lay in between.

The chain has TRBV2 and TRBJ2-1, with a possible D match to TRBD1 (6 bases). CDR1 SNHLY and CDR2 FYNNEI come from the germline V gene. Trimming took off 8 bases at V and 5 bases at J, with 13 bases between the two ends. The CDR3 totals 13 residues. The CDR3 bases are TGTGCCAGCCTGGGGGCACATCACAATGAGCAGTTCTTC. Amino acid sequence: CASLGAHHNEQFF.